These T cell receptor beta chains were read from a single sample in a study of spatial heterogeneity in lung cancer. TCRdb used MiXCR to reprocess the 5' RACE reads, holding one entry per CDR3 protein. The data contain roughly 5,300 distinct CDR3 sequences, under 9.5% of them seen just once; the ten biggest clones take up about 30%. Sequences were derived from lung tumor tissue, sampled at surgery. These receptors were taken from a female donor with early-stage non-small cell lung cancer. CDR3s include the opening cysteine and the closing phenylalanine or tryptophan. D genes are given only for firm matches. The size entry is marked missing in some rows and otherwise reads once, few, many or a size class.

J gene	clone size	V gene	D gene	CDR3 DNA	CDR3 protein
TRBJ1-4	many	TRBV6-1	TRBD1	TGTGCCAGCAGTGGCCAGGGGGCAACTAATGAAAAACTGTTTTTT	CASSGQGATNEKLFF
TRBJ2-3	many	TRBV7-3	-	TGTGCCAGCAGCCTTAGGCGGGCGGCGAGCACAGATACGCAGTATTTT	CASSLRRAASTDTQYF
TRBJ2-1	many	TRBV7-2	-	TGTGCCAGCAGCTTAGAGGTCGGGAGAGGGGTTGAGCAGTTCTTC	CASSLEVGRGVEQFF
TRBJ2-6	many	TRBV7-6	-	TGTGCCAGCAGCTTAGCGGGCGGGGCCAACGTCCTGACTTTC	CASSLAGGANVLTF
TRBJ1-2	medium-sized	TRBV5-6	-	TGTGCCAGCAGCTTGAGGGGCGGCTATGGCTACACCTTC	CASSLRGGYGYTF
TRBJ2-1	many	TRBV12-3/TRBV12-4	-	TGTGCCAGCAGTCAAAGTGGTGAGCAGTTCTTC	CASSQSGEQFF
TRBJ1-2	many	TRBV20-1	TRBD1	TGCAGTGCTAGAGATTACCAGGGGGCCGACTATGGCTACACCTTC	CSARDYQGADYGYTF
TRBJ2-7	many	TRBV28	TRBD2	TGTGCCAGCAGTCCCACTTCGGGGACTAGCGGGAACTCCTACGAGCAGTACTTC	CASSPTSGTSGNSYEQYF
TRBJ1-3	many	TRBV4-2	-	TGTGCCAGCAGCCCGGCTGGCGGAAACACCATATATTTT	CASSPAGGNTIYF
TRBJ2-3	medium-sized	TRBV12-3/TRBV12-4	TRBD1	TGTGCCAGCAGCCCCGTGACCGGGACAGGGAGCACAGATACGCAGTATTTT	CASSPVTGTGSTDTQYF
TRBJ2-3	many	TRBV20-1	TRBD2	TGCAGTGCTAGAGATCCAGGGGGACTAGCGGGAGGTTTTACGCAGTATTTT	CSARDPGGLAGGFTQYF
TRBJ1-4	many	TRBV6-5	TRBD1	TGTGCCAGCAGTTACGGACCTACAGGGGCGGCTAATGAAAAACTGTTTTTT	CASSYGPTGAANEKLFF
TRBJ1-5	many	TRBV6-6	-	TGTGCCAGCAGTTACCTCGGGGCCGGGCAGCCCCAGCATTTT	CASSYLGAGQPQHF
TRBJ1-4	many	TRBV10-3	-	TGTGCCATCAGTGACCGGCAGGGGACAACTAATGAAAAACTGTTTTTT	CAISDRQGTTNEKLFF
TRBJ1-1	many	TRBV5-1	TRBD1	TGCGCCAGCAGCAGGGACAGTGAAGCTTTCTTT	CASSRDSEAFF
TRBJ2-2	medium-sized	TRBV11-2	-	TGTGCCAGCAGCTTTGAGCTGAACACCGGGGAGCTGTTTTTT	CASSFELNTGELFF
TRBJ1-5	many	TRBV28	-	TGTGCCAGCAGTTTTTTCGGGCGGCCCCAGCATTTT	CASSFFGRPQHF
TRBJ1-1	medium-sized	TRBV20-1	-	TGCAGTGCTAGCCGGGGATGGAACACTGAAGCTTTCTTT	CSASRGWNTEAFF
TRBJ2-2	many	TRBV24-1	-	TGTGCCACTTTACAGGGTACCGGGGAGCTGTTTTTT	CATLQGTGELFF
TRBJ1-2	many	TRBV7-2	-	TGTGCCAGCAGCTCAGGACGGACCTACTATGGCTACACCTTC	CASSSGRTYYGYTF
TRBJ2-1	-	TRBV7-8	-	TGTGCCAGCAGCTCGCTGGGCCTAGATGAGCAGTTCTTC	CASSSLGLDEQFF
TRBJ1-5	many	TRBV20-1	-	TGCAGTGCTAGACTTGGGGGGGGAATGGACAATCAGCCCCAGCATTTT	CSARLGGGMDNQPQHF
TRBJ2-5	medium-sized	TRBV29-1	-	TGCAGCGTTGCACCCCAGGGGGGGGAGACCCAGTACTTC	CSVAPQGGETQYF
TRBJ1-1	medium-sized	TRBV12-3/TRBV12-4	-	TGTGCCAGCAGCCCCCTGAACACTGAAGCTTTCTTT	CASSPLNTEAFF
TRBJ2-2	many	TRBV11-2	TRBD2	TGTGCCAGCAGCTTATGGTCCGCGGGAGGGCCGGGCACCGGGGAGCTGTTTTTT	CASSLWSAGGPGTGELFF
TRBJ1-5	medium-sized	TRBV6-5	-	TGTGCCAGCAGTAAATACTGGGATCAGCCCCAGCATTTT	CASSKYWDQPQHF
TRBJ2-3	medium-sized	TRBV5-1	TRBD1	TGCGCCAGCAGCCCCTCCGGGACAGGGGGCTCAGATACGCAGTATTTT	CASSPSGTGGSDTQYF
TRBJ1-5	-	TRBV12-3/TRBV12-4	TRBD1	TGTGCCAGCAGTTCGGGACAGGGGGACCGGGCCCAGCATTTT	CASSSGQGDRAQHF